Below are 20 T cell receptor beta chains sequenced from a single sample in a study of CD8 T cells in ankylosing spondylitis. Study-wide findings and caveats: What appeared characteristic of ankylosing spondylitis blood was a TCR beta motif of several highly homologous variants.

Antigen specificity for these receptors is unknown. Via MiXCR, TCRdb re-called the 5' RACE reads, giving one row per CDR3 protein. The table lists over 700,000 distinct CDR3 sequences, under 20% of them singletons. Sequencing was done on a sample of blood, either unsorted or a sorted T cell fraction (not recorded which). Receptors were obtained from a male donor with ankylosing spondylitis.

The rearrangement joins TRBV6-2 or TRBV6-3 to TRBJ2-7; 7 nucleotides align to TRBD1. V lost 6 bases and J lost 3; bases outside the gene matches: 14. Germline-derived CDR1 and CDR2 are MNHEY and SVGEGT. CDR3 length equals 16 residues. The CDR3, as DNA: TGTGCCAGCAGCCTCCTTTGGACAGGACAAGACTACGAGCAGTACTTC. This sequence encodes CASSLLWTGQDYEQYF.

Only a few counts were recorded for this clonotype. The chain carries TRBV10-3 and TRBJ2-7; perhaps TRBD1 as D (5 bases). The length of the CDR3 is 15 residues. V gave up 2 bases and J gave up 3 bases, with 14 bases separating them. The germline V gene encodes CDR1 ENHRY and CDR2 SYGVKD. The CDR3 nucleotides read TGTGCCATCAGTGAGACAGGAGTTACCCTCTACGAGCAGTACTTC. It translates to CAISETGVTLYEQYF.

A few counts support this clonotype. The V and J genes are TRBV5-6 and TRBJ1-2; tentative D call: TRBD1 (5 bases). V was clipped by 6 bases and J by 4 bases, with 16 bases between them. The germline V gene encodes CDR1 SGHDT and CDR2 YYEEEE. The CDR3 has 14 residues. CDR3 region: CASTSIGGSYGYTF. CDR3 in DNA: TGTGCCAGCACTTCTATTGGGGGAAGCTATGGCTACACCTTC.

The genes are TRBV25-1 and TRBJ2-7, with TRBD2 matching 9 bases. The CDR3 is made up of 14 amino acids. The germline gives CDR1 MGHDK, CDR2 SYGVNS. J was trimmed by 3 bases and V by 10 bases; bases with no gene match: 10. CDR3 residues: CATTSSGRNYEQYF. The CDR3 DNA sequence: TGTGCCACCACCTCGAGCGGGAGGAACTACGAGCAGTACTTC.

The table lists this clonotype with a few counts. The junction departs from the called germline gene at one end, perhaps through a read error. The V and J genes are TRBV7-9 and TRBJ2-7; D is undetermined. This CDR3 region has 13 residues. The germline V gene has CDR1 SEHNR and CDR2 FQNEAQ (reference sequence). The CDR3 DNA reads TGTGCCAGCAGCTTAACCGAGTCCTACGCGCAGTACTTC. Its translation: CASSLTESYAQYF.

V usage is TRBV7-9 and J usage is TRBJ2-7, with 7 bases aligning to TRBD2. V lost 5 bases to trimming and J lost 2 bases; unmatched junction nucleotides: 9. CDR3 length: 15 amino acids. Germline-derived CDR1 and CDR2 are SEHNR and FQNEAQ (reference sequence). CDR3 DNA sequence: TGTGCCAGCAGCCCTCGGACTAGTTCGGCCTACGAGCAGTACTTC. Protein sequence: CASSPRTSSAYEQYF. The variable domain in full, with the rest retrieved from reference TRBV7-9 and TRBJ2-7, is DTGVSQNPRHKITKRGQNVTFRCDPISEHNRLYWYRQTLGQGPEFLTYFQNEAQLEKSRLLSDRFSAERPKGSFSTLEIQRTEQGDSAMYLCASSPRTSSAYEQYFGPGTRLTVT.

The rearrangement joins TRBV30 to TRBJ1-2; D unclear. Germline values: CDR1 GTSNPN, CDR2 SVGIG (reference sequence). V lost 0 bases and J lost 3, with 8 bases in between. The length of the CDR3 is 13 residues. The CDR3 here is CAWSVSGHYGYTF. DNA for the CDR3: TGTGCCTGGAGTGTAAGCGGCCACTATGGCTACACCTTC.

This clonotype has more than one count but fewer than ten. V gene TRBV12-5 combines with J gene TRBJ1-3; D perhaps matches TRBD1 (6 bases). This CDR3 is 13 amino acids long. CDR1 LGHNT and CDR2 FRNRAP come from the germline V gene. The V end lost 6 bases, the J end lost 5 bases, and 11 bases lay between the germline ends. The CDR3 protein is CASGPQGRNTIYF. In nucleotides, the CDR3 is TGTGCTAGTGGGCCACAGGGACGAAACACCATATATTTT.

This clonotype appeared many times. This chain uses TRBV12-3 or TRBV12-4 with TRBJ1-1, with 8 bases lining up with TRBD1. After removal of 5 bases from V and 4 bases from J, the junction contained 6 bases not matched to a gene. The CDR3 spans 14 residues. This CDR3 reads CASSPTGVGTEAFF. The CDR3 bases are TGTGCCAGCAGTCCGACAGGGGTGGGCACTGAAGCTTTCTTT.

This clonotype came up a few times. V gene TRBV11-2 combines with J gene TRBJ2-2; 14 positions match TRBD2. This CDR3 is 18 amino acids long. V lost 3 bases and J lost 0; bases outside the gene matches: 3. CDR1 and CDR2 (germline): SGHAT, FQNNGV. The CDR3 loop reads CASSLTSGRAPNTGELFF. The CDR3 DNA reads as TGTGCCAGCAGCTTGACTAGCGGGAGGGCACCGAACACCGGGGAGCTGTTTTTT. Full variable domain (outside the CDR3, taken from reference TRBV11-2 and TRBJ2-2): EAGVAQSPRYKIIEKRQSVAFWCNPISGHATLYWYQQILGQGPKLLIQFQNNGVVDDSQLPKDRFSAERLKGVDSTLKIQPAKLEDSAVYLCASSLTSGRAPNTGELFFGEGSRLTVL.

This clonotype was seen a few times. At one of its ends the junction is not consistent with the germline gene, which may arise from a read error. V gene TRBV6-5 combines with J gene TRBJ2-3; D is possibly TRBD2 (6 bases). CDR3 length: 11 residues. From germline, CDR1 is MNHEY and CDR2 SVGAGI. The chain's CDR3 is CASSYAGSWHF. CDR3 sequence (DNA): TGTGCCAGCAGTTACGCGGGAAGTTGGCATTTT.

The chain is built from TRBV7-2 and TRBJ1-2, with D uncertain. Germline CDR1 reads SGHTA; CDR2 reads FQGNSA. V lost 1 base to trimming and J lost 8 bases, with 8 bases between them. CDR3 length equals 12 residues. This chain's CDR3 is CASSLVRGGYTF. The DNA of the CDR3 is TGTGCCAGCAGCTTAGTGCGGGGAGGCTACACCTTC.

In this sample, this clonotype turned up a few times. The chain carries TRBV12-3 or TRBV12-4 and TRBJ2-7, with D maybe TRBD2 (6 bases). This CDR3 spans 12 amino acids. Trimming took off 7 bases at V and 9 bases at J, with 16 bases between the two ends. The CDR3 DNA is TGTGCCAGCACCCGGGAGACTAGTAGGCAGTACTTC. It encodes CASTRETSRQYF.

The chain recombines TRBV10-3 with TRBJ2-2; D is uncertain. V was shortened by 0 bases and J by 1 base, with 9 bases between the two germline ends. Germline CDR1 and CDR2: ENHRY and SYGVKD. The CDR3 loop spans 16 amino acids. The CDR3 bases are TGTGCCATCAGTGAGTCGACGGGTGGGAACACCGGGGAGCTGTTTTTT. It translates to CAISESTGGNTGELFF.

The chain combines TRBV12-3 or TRBV12-4 with TRBJ2-6; 10 nucleotides align to TRBD1. Losses at the gene ends were 2 bases for V and 0 bases for J; bases not matched to a gene: 13. This CDR3 region has 21 residues. CDR3 in amino acids: CASSLTRRPGQGLSGANVLTF. The DNA of the CDR3 is TGTGCCAGCAGTTTAACGAGGAGGCCGGGACAGGGGCTCTCTGGGGCCAACGTCCTGACTTTC.

This clonotype has just a few counts. The chain has TRBV11-1 and TRBJ2-3, with 7 bases identical to TRBD2. The germline CDR1 and CDR2 sequences are SGHAT and FQDESV (reference sequence). This CDR3 has 15 residues. V was pared by 1 base and J by 7 bases, with 8 bases of the junction left unmatched. CDR3 sequence (DNA): TGTGCCAGCAGCTTAGGGACTAGGGCCCTCCATACGCAGTATTTT. Translation: CASSLGTRALHTQYF.

The chain links TRBV11-1 to TRBJ1-3, with 8 bases identical to TRBD1. The V and J ends lost 4 bases and 0 bases, in that order; junction bases with no gene match: 8. The CDR3 is 17 residues long. Germline V gives CDR1 SGHAT, CDR2 FQDESV (reference sequence). Here the CDR3 DNA reads TGTGCCAGCAGCTCCCGGATGGACAGGGTCTCTGGAAACACCATATATTTT. Its protein product is CASSSRMDRVSGNTIYF.

The chain carries TRBV4-3 and TRBJ1-2, with 7 bases fitting TRBD1. Germline V gene lookup returns CDR1 LGHNA and CDR2 YSLEER. The CDR3 covers 15 residues. With 0 bases clipped from V and 6 bases from J, the junction kept 7 bases outside the gene matches. CDR3 region: CASSQERTGYNGYTF. For the CDR3, the DNA is TGCGCCAGCAGCCAAGAAAGGACAGGCTACAATGGCTACACCTTC.

This clonotype occurred many times. The rearrangement joins TRBV9 to TRBJ2-3; D is undetermined. This CDR3 has 14 amino acids. Germline CDR1 SGDLS, CDR2 YYNGEE. Trimming cost V 3 bases and J 6 bases, with 14 bases left between them. The CDR3 region has the DNA TGTGCCAGCAGCGGAACTGATTTTGCGGATACGCAGTATTTT. Protein product: CASSGTDFADTQYF.

The J gene is TRBJ2-2, the V gene TRBV7-8, with D perhaps being TRBD1 or TRBD2 (5 bases each). CDR1 SGHVS and CDR2 FQNEAQ come from the germline V gene. The germline V and J ends were trimmed by 5 bases and 1 base, with 11 bases remaining between them. The CDR3 spans 15 residues. CDR3 residues: CASSTRDGNTGELFF. As DNA, the CDR3 is TGTGCCAGCAGCACCAGGGACGGGAACACCGGGGAGCTGTTTTTT.